The 10 T cell receptor beta chains below were found in one sample sequenced in a study of T-cell reconstitution after alpha-beta-depleted transplantation in children. Library preparation (for TCRbeta) was performed with unique molecular identifiers. TCRdb re-derived calls from the PCR reads in MiXCR, one entry per CDR3 protein. This sample has 380,000 or so distinct CDR3 sequences; about 14% occur once, and the top ten carry around 4%. The input for sequencing was PBMCs, taken from the stem cell graft. The receptor source for this set is a human donor who donated a stem cell graft to a child with Fanconi anemia.

This clonotype was observed a few times. This chain links TRBV10-3 with TRBJ2-3, with a tentative D call TRBD1 (5 bases). Germline CDR1 and CDR2: ENHRY and SYGVKD. The germline V and J ends were trimmed by 8 bases and 0 bases, with 9 bases remaining between them. The CDR3 runs 13 residues. The CDR3: CAIQGASTDTQYF. The CDR3, as DNA: TGTGCCATCCAAGGGGCCAGCACAGATACGCAGTATTTT.

The chain couples TRBV5-1 to TRBJ2-2; D remains unclear. Trimming took off 0 bases at V and 7 bases at J, with 13 bases between the two ends. This CDR3 is 15 amino acids long. Germline V gives CDR1 SGHRS, CDR2 YFSETQ. This CDR3 is CASSLGLGLNGELFF. The CDR3 DNA reads as TGCGCCAGCAGCTTGGGTCTCGGGTTGAACGGGGAGCTGTTTTTT.

J is TRBJ2-2 and V is TRBV18; D remains unclear. V was pared by 2 bases and J by 5 bases, with 15 bases between. Germline V gene sequence: CDR1 KGHSH, CDR2 LQKENI. This CDR3 spans 16 amino acids. The DNA for the CDR3 is TGTGCCAGCTCACCAAATCGGACGAGGAGTACCGGGGAGCTGTTTTTT. Encoded protein: CASSPNRTRSTGELFF.

The chain uses TRBV11-2 and TRBJ2-2; unclear D gene. The V and J ends lost 1 base and 4 bases respectively, with 10 bases between them. Germline assignment: CDR1 SGHAT and CDR2 FQNNGV. This CDR3 comprises 15 residues. Written as DNA, the CDR3 is TGTGCCAGCAGCTTAGTTGAGGCACGCACCGGGGAGCTGTTTTTT. Encoded protein: CASSLVEARTGELFF.

The chain combines TRBV9 with TRBJ1-3; D not certain. The germline V and J ends were trimmed by 3 bases and 1 base, with 11 bases remaining between them. The CDR3 is 15 residues long. In germline, CDR1 is SGDLS, CDR2 YYNGEE. The CDR3 sequence: CASSADPASGNTIYF. The CDR3 region has the DNA TGTGCCAGCAGCGCCGACCCCGCGTCTGGAAACACCATATATTTT. The full variable domain, with the rest looked up from reference TRBV9 and TRBJ1-3, is DSGVTQTPKHLITATGQRVTLRCSPRSGDLSVYWYQQSLDQGLQFLIQYYNGEERAKGNILERFSAQQFPDLHSELNLSSLELGDSALYFCASSADPASGNTIYFGEGSWLTVV.

Many counts were recorded for this clonotype. The chain has TRBV6-2 or TRBV6-3 and TRBJ1-5; 8 bases fit TRBD1. The trim removed 7 bases at V and 2 bases at J, leaving 13 bases unmatched. The CDR3 spans 17 residues. CDR1 is MNHEY and CDR2 is SVGEGT in the germline V gene. For the CDR3, the DNA is TGTGCCAGCACCCCCGGACAGGGAATATTAGGCAATCAGCCCCAGCATTTT. Encoded protein: CASTPGQGILGNQPQHF.

J is TRBJ2-5 and V is TRBV28, with D perhaps given as TRBD1 or TRBD2 (5 bases each). The CDR3 extends over 12 amino acids. Looked up from germline, CDR1 is MDHEN and CDR2 is SYDVKM. V lost 6 bases and J 4 bases, leaving 9 bases between the germline ends. The CDR3 sequence is CASRVGTETQYF. CDR3 coding DNA: TGTGCCAGCAGAGTGGGGACAGAGACCCAGTACTTC.

This clonotype was detected many times. The rearrangement uses TRBV12-3 or TRBV12-4 and TRBJ1-2; D perhaps matches TRBD1 (5 bases). The CDR3 runs to 15 residues. V was pared by 4 bases and J by 1 base, with 13 bases between. The CDR3, as DNA: TGTGCCAGCAGTTCGGAACTGGGGGGTAACTATGGCTACACCTTC. It is translated as CASSSELGGNYGYTF.

This clonotype was recorded a few times. The chain couples TRBV6-4 to TRBJ2-2, with a possible D match to TRBD1 (5 bases). This CDR3 contains 15 residues. From germline, CDR1 is MRHNA and CDR2 SNTAGT. With 6 bases removed from V and 7 bases from J, the gap between germline ends came to 18 bases. Here the CDR3 reads CASSPSEGVSGELFF. The CDR3 coding sequence is TGTGCCAGCAGCCCCTCGGAAGGGGTTAGCGGGGAGCTGTTTTTT.

The rearrangement uses TRBV4-2 and TRBJ2-5; D unresolved. The CDR3 is 14 residues long. V lost 1 base and J 5 bases, leaving 11 bases between the germline ends. The germline V gene encodes CDR1 LGHNA and CDR2 YNFKEQ. The CDR3 protein is CASSQGVAVETQYF. The DNA for the CDR3 is TGTGCCAGCAGCCAAGGGGTAGCCGTGGAGACCCAGTACTTC.